Below, 21 T cell receptor beta chains from the same sample are listed, as sequenced in a study of neurological immune-mediated disorders. Each CDR3 protein is one row after TCRdb ran MiXCR on the 5' RACE reads. The table records tens of thousands of distinct CDR3 sequences, roughly 10% of them present only once. The sequenced sample consisted of PBMCs. Receptors originate from a man between 50 and 59 years old in good health.

There are many counts of this clonotype. V and J are TRBV7-3 and TRBJ2-1; unclear D gene. The germline V and J ends were trimmed by 5 bases and 0 bases, with 14 bases remaining between them. The CDR3 sequence is 16 residues long. Looked up from germline, CDR1 is SGHTA and CDR2 is FQGTGA. The CDR3 sequence is CASSPSLMNSYNEQFF. CDR3 nucleotides: TGTGCCAGCAGCCCATCCCTGATGAACTCCTACAATGAGCAGTTCTTC.

In this sample, this clonotype turned up many times. The V and J genes are TRBV12-3 or TRBV12-4 and TRBJ2-7; the D gene is possibly TRBD2 (7 bases). V shed 4 bases and J shed 7 bases, with 17 bases lying between them. CDR3 length equals 14 residues. CDR3 protein: CASSSLGGAGEQYF. DNA for the CDR3: TGTGCCAGCAGTTCCCTGGGGGGGGCGGGAGAGCAGTACTTC.

This clonotype was seen ten or more times. The J gene is TRBJ2-2, the V gene TRBV5-1; D uncertain. The CDR3 has 11 residues. Germline CDR1 and CDR2: SGHRS and YFSETQ. The V gene lost 0 bases and the J gene lost 6 bases, with 0 bases spanning the gap. DNA of the CDR3: TGCGCCAGCAGCTTGGCCGGGGAGCTGTTTTTT. Its protein product is CASSLAGELFF.

There are many counts of this clonotype. The gene calls are TRBV5-1 and TRBJ1-2; D is perhaps TRBD1 (5 bases). Trimming took off 3 bases at V and 8 bases at J, with 20 bases between the two ends. Germline assignment: CDR1 SGHRS and CDR2 YFSETQ. The CDR3 is 15 residues long. The CDR3 DNA sequence: TGCGCCAGCAGCTCTACCGGGGACGGGTCTCGAGGCTACACCTTC. Its translation: CASSSTGDGSRGYTF.

This clonotype has ten or more counts. The chain links TRBV4-3 to TRBJ2-3, with a tentative D call TRBD1 (5 bases). This CDR3 contains 15 residues. V lost 0 bases to trimming and J lost 1 base, with 8 bases between them. Germline V gene lookup returns CDR1 LGHNA and CDR2 YSLEER. CDR3 region: CASSQDRAGTDTQYF. CDR3 nucleotides: TGCGCCAGCAGCCAAGACAGGGCCGGCACAGATACGCAGTATTTT.

In its sample, this clonotype was seen many times. The chain uses TRBV5-1 and TRBJ1-2, with 9 bases matching TRBD1. Germline lookup yields CDR1 SGHRS and CDR2 YFSETQ. CDR3 size: 14 residues. V lost 7 bases to trimming and J lost 6 bases; unmatched junction nucleotides: 10. The CDR3 DNA sequence: TGCGCCAGCTCCACCGGGACAGGGACGGATGGCTACACCTTC. Residues: CASSTGTGTDGYTF.

The sample holds many counts of this clonotype. This chain uses TRBV11-3 with TRBJ2-2; 14 bases align to TRBD2. Germline CDR1 reads SGHNT; CDR2 reads YENEEA. The CDR3 covers 17 residues. The J segment lost 4 bases and the V segment lost 4 bases, leaving 5 bases of the junction unmatched. CDR3 sequence reads: CASSSGLAGGGTGELFF. The CDR3 nucleotides read TGTGCCAGCAGCTCAGGACTAGCGGGAGGCGGCACCGGGGAGCTGTTTTTT.

This clonotype has ten or more counts. This chain uses TRBV2 with TRBJ2-5; 7 bases align to TRBD2. CDR3 length: 18 residues. The germline V gene encodes CDR1 SNHLY and CDR2 FYNNEI. V was clipped by 2 bases and J by 1 base; unmatched bases: 13. The DNA of the CDR3 is TGTGCCAGCAGTGAATTTTTCCTCGATGGGACTATCCAAGAGACCCAGTACTTC. Encoded protein: CASSEFFLDGTIQETQYF.

This clonotype was seen many times. The chain uses TRBV20-1 and TRBJ2-7; D gene ambiguous. Germline lookup yields CDR1 DFQATT and CDR2 SNEGSKA (reference sequence). V lost 4 bases and J lost 0, with 13 bases in between. The CDR3 runs 14 residues. The CDR3 here is CSAKPGSSSYEQYF. The CDR3 nucleotides are TGCAGTGCTAAACCCGGGTCTTCCTCCTACGAGCAGTACTTC.

This clonotype was seen many times. The V and J genes are TRBV6-6 and TRBJ2-2; TRBD1 is a possible D gene (7 bases). V was shortened by 6 bases and J by 7 bases, with 12 bases between the two germline ends. From germline, CDR1 is MNHNY and CDR2 SVGAGI (reference sequence). The CDR3 extends over 13 amino acids. The chain's CDR3 is CASRDREVGELFF. Written as DNA, the CDR3 is TGTGCCAGCAGAGACAGGGAGGTCGGGGAGCTGTTTTTT.

Ten or more counts support this clonotype. In DNA form, the CDR3 reads TGTGCCACCAGCAGGGGAGGGGTGGATGGCTACACCTTC. It specifies CATSRGGVDGYTF. The rearrangement uses TRBV15 and TRBJ1-2; D is perhaps TRBD1 (5 bases). The germline V and J ends were trimmed by 3 bases and 6 bases, with 11 bases remaining between them. The germline V gene has CDR1 LNHNV and CDR2 YYDKDF (reference sequence). CDR3 length equals 13 residues.

This clonotype showed up many times. This rearrangement joins TRBV7-9 to TRBJ2-3; 10 nucleotides agree with TRBD2. The CDR3 has 16 residues. V dropped 10 bases and J dropped 6; count of bases not matched to a gene: 16. Germline CDR1 SEHNR, CDR2 FQNEAQ (reference sequence). CDR3 region: CATPLLPSGSDDTQYF. The CDR3 DNA sequence: TGTGCCACCCCCCTTCTTCCTAGCGGGAGCGATGATACGCAGTATTTT.

Ten or more counts support this clonotype. The chain employs TRBV15 and TRBJ2-7, with TRBD2 matching 10 bases. The CDR3 consists of 14 residues. Looked up from germline, CDR1 is LNHNV and CDR2 is YYDKDF (reference sequence). The trim removed 7 bases at V and 2 bases at J, leaving 5 bases unmatched. The CDR3 coding sequence is TGTGCCACCAAAAAGCGGGAGGGCCCCTACGAGCAGTACTTC. Its protein is CATKKREGPYEQYF.

Many counts were recorded for this clonotype. The chain uses TRBV12-3 or TRBV12-4 and TRBJ2-3, with 9 bases aligning to TRBD1. The CDR3 contains 16 residues. V lost 5 bases and J lost 2; bases outside the gene matches: 8. The CDR3 nucleotides are TGTGCCAGCAGTCCCTGGGACAGGGAGGTCACAGATACGCAGTATTTT. Its translation: CASSPWDREVTDTQYF.

Ten or more counts support this clonotype. This chain joins TRBV7-9 and TRBJ1-1, with TRBD1 matching over 9 bases. CDR3 length: 16 residues. Germline loops: CDR1 SEHNR, CDR2 FQNEAQ (reference sequence). The V segment lost 3 bases and the J segment 5 bases; nucleotides outside the gene matches: 10. CDR3 in amino acids: CASSLGQGSGKTEAFF. CDR3 nucleotide sequence: TGTGCCAGCAGCTTGGGACAGGGCAGTGGTAAGACTGAAGCTTTCTTT.

Ten or more counts support this clonotype. The chain couples TRBV20-1 to TRBJ2-7, with D perhaps matching TRBD1 or TRBD2 (5 bases each). V shed 0 bases and J shed 2 bases, with 8 bases lying between them. CDR1 DFQATT and CDR2 SNEGSKA come from the germline V gene (reference sequence). CDR3 size: 13 residues. The DNA for the CDR3 is TGCAGTGCTAGAGATGGGGGTACCTACGAGCAGTACTTC. It encodes CSARDGGTYEQYF.

This clonotype was seen only once. The rearrangement links TRBV3-1 to TRBJ2-7; 14 positions match TRBD2. Trimming removed 1 base from V and 5 bases from J; junction bases left unmatched: 4. This CDR3 region has 16 residues. From germline, CDR1 is LGHDT and CDR2 YNNKEL (reference sequence). The CDR3 nucleotides read TGTGCCAGCAGCCAAGGACAGGGACTAGCGGGAGACGAGCAGTACTTC. This sequence encodes CASSQGQGLAGDEQYF.

This clonotype was observed many times. The chain recombines TRBV2 with TRBJ2-7; 8 bases agree with TRBD1. The CDR3 is 15 residues long. V lost 6 bases, J lost 0 bases, and 7 bases stayed unmatched. Looked up from germline, CDR1 is SNHLY and CDR2 is FYNNEI. DNA for the CDR3: TGTGCCAGCAGCCTTGGACAGGGATACTCCTACGAGCAGTACTTC. Its protein is CASSLGQGYSYEQYF.

This clonotype has at least ten counts. The CDR3 DNA is TGTGCCATCAGTTCTAGCGGGGGGAACACCGGGGAGCTGTTTTTT. Translated: CAISSSGGNTGELFF. The chain joins TRBV10-3 to TRBJ2-2; TRBD2 aligns across 10 bases. Trimming cost V 5 bases and J 1 base; bases outside gene matches: 1. Germline V gene data show CDR1 as ENHRY and CDR2 as SYGVKD. This CDR3 spans 15 amino acids.

This clonotype was seen at least ten times. The rearrangement joins TRBV28 to TRBJ2-7; 9 bases align to TRBD1. Per the germline V gene, CDR1 is MDHEN and CDR2 is SYDVKM. The CDR3 runs 15 residues. Losses at the gene ends were 6 bases for V and 4 bases for J; bases not matched to a gene: 10. CDR3 amino acids: CASSQPGQGTYEQYF. The DNA of the CDR3 is TGTGCCAGCAGCCAGCCGGGACAGGGTACGTACGAGCAGTACTTC.

There are many counts of this clonotype. The CDR3 DNA reads as TGTGCCAGCAGCTTAGACCGGACGGTATTCGTCAGGGAGCTGTTTTTT. It is translated as CASSLDRTVFVRELFF. This chain links TRBV7-2 with TRBJ2-2; D ambiguous. The V gene's germline CDR1 is SGHTA and CDR2 FQGNSA. V was pared by 1 base and J by 9 bases, with 18 bases between. This CDR3 region has 16 residues.